This T cell receptor (beta chain) was sequenced during a study of cytomegalovirus exposure and HLA in healthy donors. Amplification used 60 Vbeta primers and 13 Jbeta primers. Generated by immunoSEQ multiplex PCR, the TCRdb table keeps only in-frame clones and is missing some. The sample records about 55,000 clones, 80% to 85% being singletons. The CDR3 sequence is 15 residues long. V was shortened by 2 bases and J by 7 bases, with 14 bases between the two germline ends. Germline lookup yields CDR1 SGHTA and CDR2 FQGNSA. Study results and limitations: Further analysis was carried out later, and it showed several of the most significant clusters appearing linked to common viral pathogens. Some TCR beta chains (roughly 160 of them) were listed as cytomegalovirus-associated.

Of note for this clone: The antigen remains undetermined.

Sequenced input: PBMCs. The TCR comes from a man aged 30 to 39 in good health and CMV-seronegative. This rearrangement joins TRBV7-2 to TRBJ1-4; D might be TRBD1 (6 bases). CDR3 sequence reads: CASSLRGNGIEKLFF. CDR3 in DNA: TGTGCCAGCAGCTTAAGGGGGAACGGTATTGAAAAACTGTTTTTT.